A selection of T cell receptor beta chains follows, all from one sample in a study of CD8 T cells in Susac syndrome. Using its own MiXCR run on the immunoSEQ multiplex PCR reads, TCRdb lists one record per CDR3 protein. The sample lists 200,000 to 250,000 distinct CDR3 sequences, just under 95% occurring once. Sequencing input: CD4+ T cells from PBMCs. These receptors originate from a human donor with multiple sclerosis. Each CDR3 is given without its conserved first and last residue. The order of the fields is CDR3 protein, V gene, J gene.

CDR3aa: ASSLESYNEQF
v_gene: TRBV6-4
j_gene: TRBJ2-1

CDR3aa: ASSLEAANYEQY
v_gene: TRBV27
j_gene: TRBJ2-7

CDR3aa: AIRTGKIGDSPLH
v_gene: TRBV30
j_gene: TRBJ1-6

CDR3aa: SAGGEGNENIQY
v_gene: TRBV20-1
j_gene: TRBJ2-4

CDR3aa: ASSGLRLDLPL
v_gene: TRBV6-2/TRBV6-3
j_gene: TRBJ1-2

CDR3aa: ASSSRTGLNTEAF
v_gene: TRBV5-4
j_gene: TRBJ1-1

CDR3aa: ASTPMGGSYNEQF
v_gene: TRBV7-9
j_gene: TRBJ2-1

CDR3aa: SASRRLAPNEQF
v_gene: TRBV20-1
j_gene: TRBJ2-1

CDR3aa: SARGTTDTGELF
v_gene: TRBV20-1
j_gene: TRBJ2-2

CDR3aa: SARDPPGSRRADTQY
v_gene: TRBV20-1
j_gene: TRBJ2-3

CDR3aa: ASSGPSTDTQY
v_gene: TRBV3-1
j_gene: TRBJ2-3

CDR3aa: SARAPLGQGGTDTQY
v_gene: TRBV20-1
j_gene: TRBJ2-3

CDR3aa: ASGTGIDEQY
v_gene: TRBV5-1
j_gene: TRBJ2-7

CDR3aa: ATNSGGYEQY
v_gene: TRBV15
j_gene: TRBJ2-7

CDR3aa: ASSPQMVGNTIY
v_gene: TRBV18
j_gene: TRBJ1-3

CDR3aa: SVASIMNTEAF
v_gene: TRBV29-1
j_gene: TRBJ1-1

CDR3aa: ASGEGERTDTQY
v_gene: TRBV6-5
j_gene: TRBJ2-3

CDR3aa: SVEVRGKTYEQY
v_gene: TRBV29-1
j_gene: TRBJ2-7

CDR3aa: SAGPKSYEQY
v_gene: TRBV29-1
j_gene: TRBJ2-7

CDR3aa: ASTQGNSPLH
v_gene: TRBV6-5
j_gene: TRBJ1-6

CDR3aa: ATSQGDRGRAF
v_gene: TRBV15
j_gene: TRBJ1-1

CDR3aa: ASSLGTHNEQF
v_gene: TRBV19
j_gene: TRBJ2-1

CDR3aa: ASSSNGYT
v_gene: TRBV28
j_gene: TRBJ1-2

CDR3aa: ASSFSGDDSPLH
v_gene: TRBV5-1
j_gene: TRBJ1-6

CDR3aa: ASSLAPQETQY
v_gene: TRBV7-9
j_gene: TRBJ2-5

CDR3aa: AWSRGGSPYNEQF
v_gene: TRBV30
j_gene: TRBJ2-1

CDR3aa: ASRLPEGDTQY
v_gene: TRBV6-5
j_gene: TRBJ2-3

CDR3aa: ASSESVQRGEDTQY
v_gene: TRBV4-2
j_gene: TRBJ2-3

CDR3aa: ASSLEDLKDYEQY
v_gene: TRBV11-2
j_gene: TRBJ2-7

CDR3aa: ASSIGTYGPEQF
v_gene: TRBV19
j_gene: TRBJ2-1

CDR3aa: ASAGADTQY
v_gene: TRBV3-1
j_gene: TRBJ2-3

CDR3aa: ASSTQQGPGTDTQY
v_gene: TRBV6-2/TRBV6-3
j_gene: TRBJ2-3

CDR3aa: SVGTGGGEKLF
v_gene: TRBV29-1
j_gene: TRBJ1-4

CDR3aa: ASSPTGYSNQPQH
v_gene: TRBV2
j_gene: TRBJ1-5

CDR3aa: SATSQGGYGYT
v_gene: TRBV20-1
j_gene: TRBJ1-2

CDR3aa: ASSPSGVAGYT
v_gene: TRBV7-9
j_gene: TRBJ1-2

CDR3aa: ARTLYNEQF
v_gene: TRBV2
j_gene: TRBJ2-1

CDR3aa: ASSRSSGVQPQH
v_gene: TRBV12-3/TRBV12-4
j_gene: TRBJ1-5

CDR3aa: ASSLRGTGRINYGYT
v_gene: TRBV12-3/TRBV12-4
j_gene: TRBJ1-2

CDR3aa: AWRVEAMNTEAF
v_gene: TRBV30
j_gene: TRBJ1-1

CDR3aa: ASSQDLKGNIQY
v_gene: TRBV4-2
j_gene: TRBJ2-4

CDR3aa: SVAPGLGTDTQY
v_gene: TRBV29-1
j_gene: TRBJ2-3

CDR3aa: ASSLSTYQPQH
v_gene: TRBV27
j_gene: TRBJ1-5

CDR3aa: SASRGQIPMVEQY
v_gene: TRBV20-1
j_gene: TRBJ2-7

CDR3aa: ATSRDTARSFSPLH
v_gene: TRBV15
j_gene: TRBJ1-6

CDR3aa: ASRQNRDSADTQY
v_gene: TRBV2
j_gene: TRBJ2-3

CDR3aa: AISELPPGQGNTGELF
v_gene: TRBV10-3
j_gene: TRBJ2-2

CDR3aa: ASSRDPGGDTQY
v_gene: TRBV5-1
j_gene: TRBJ2-3

CDR3aa: ASQRGDETGELF
v_gene: TRBV9
j_gene: TRBJ2-2

CDR3aa: ASSLHRRTGELF
v_gene: TRBV11-1
j_gene: TRBJ2-2

CDR3aa: SARGSGDRNTGELF
v_gene: TRBV20-1
j_gene: TRBJ2-2

CDR3aa: AWSRAGTNYGYT
v_gene: TRBV30
j_gene: TRBJ1-2

CDR3aa: SARYGGRDEQY
v_gene: TRBV20-1
j_gene: TRBJ2-7

CDR3aa: SENSRENTEAF
v_gene: TRBV29-1
j_gene: TRBJ1-1

CDR3aa: ASSIGTPMGTQY
v_gene: TRBV2
j_gene: TRBJ2-3

CDR3aa: SATQWDYQF
v_gene: TRBV20-1
j_gene: TRBJ2-1

CDR3aa: ASSDLRGNQPQH
v_gene: TRBV3-1
j_gene: TRBJ1-5